This is a list of T cell receptor beta chains from one sample in a study of beta chain features in type 1 diabetes. TCRdb keeps only in-frame clones here, not all; method: immunoSEQ multiplex PCR. This table holds 970,000 or so clones, 15% to 20% found once. Sequences were obtained from naive CD4+ T cells from blood. Receptors were obtained from a woman aged 18-35 years in good health. The CDR3 runs from the conserved cysteine through the conserved F or W. Fields, in order: V gene, CDR3 length, clone size, J gene, D gene, CDR3 DNA, CDR3 protein. The D gene is left open where the match is weak. Some rows mark clone size as missing; the rest say once, few, many or name a class of expanded clone.

v_gene: TRBV2
len: 16
abundance: NA
j_gene: TRBJ1-2
d_gene: NA
CDR3nt: TGTGCCAGCAGTGAACTGACAGCCAGACCGAACTATGGCTACACCTTC
CDR3aa: CASSELTARPNYGYTF

v_gene: TRBV5-1
len: 13
abundance: few
j_gene: TRBJ2-1
d_gene: TRBD2
CDR3nt: TGCGCCAGCGGAACTAGCGGGGTCAATGAGCAGTTCTTC
CDR3aa: CASGTSGVNEQFF

v_gene: TRBV7-9
len: 16
abundance: NA
j_gene: TRBJ2-4
d_gene: NA
CDR3nt: TGTGCCAGCAGCTTAGGGCAGGGGCTAGCCAAAAACATTCAGTACTTC
CDR3aa: CASSLGQGLAKNIQYF

v_gene: TRBV9
len: 14
abundance: NA
j_gene: TRBJ2-3
d_gene: TRBD2
CDR3nt: TGTGCCAGCTCCGTAGCGGGAATCACAGATACGCAGTATTTT
CDR3aa: CASSVAGITDTQYF

v_gene: TRBV1
len: 15
abundance: few
j_gene: TRBJ2-1
d_gene: NA
CDR3nt: TGCACCAGCAGCCTACCACTAGCGGCGTTTAATGAGCAGTTCTTC
CDR3aa: CTSSLPLAAFNEQFF

v_gene: TRBV28
len: 15
abundance: NA
j_gene: TRBJ2-7
d_gene: NA
CDR3nt: TGTGCCAGCAGTTTGGGCAGCGAGGGCTCCTACGAGCAGTACTTC
CDR3aa: CASSLGSEGSYEQYF

v_gene: TRBV6-5
len: 13
abundance: NA
j_gene: TRBJ2-7
d_gene: TRBD2
CDR3nt: TGTGCCAGCAGTTATGCGCGGGGGTACGAGCAGTACTTC
CDR3aa: CASSYARGYEQYF

v_gene: TRBV5-1
len: 16
abundance: NA
j_gene: TRBJ2-5
d_gene: TRBD2
CDR3nt: TGCGCCAGCAGCTCGGAGGGACTAGCGGGACGGGAGACCCAGTACTTC
CDR3aa: CASSSEGLAGRETQYF

v_gene: TRBV7-3
len: 14
abundance: NA
j_gene: TRBJ1-1
d_gene: NA
CDR3nt: TGTGCCAGCAGCCTGGAAGCGGAGAACACTGAAGCTTTCTTT
CDR3aa: CASSLEAENTEAFF

v_gene: TRBV4-3
len: 16
abundance: NA
j_gene: TRBJ1-2
d_gene: NA
CDR3nt: TGCGCCAGCAGCCAAGAGTGGGCAGCCTATTACTATGGCTACACCTTC
CDR3aa: CASSQEWAAYYYGYTF

v_gene: TRBV10-3
len: 15
abundance: NA
j_gene: TRBJ2-3
d_gene: NA
CDR3nt: TGTGCCATCAAAAATCAGGGGGGGAGCACAGATACGCAGTATTTT
CDR3aa: CAIKNQGGSTDTQYF

v_gene: TRBV18
len: 15
abundance: few
j_gene: TRBJ2-2
d_gene: TRBD1
CDR3nt: TGTGCCAGCTCCCCGGGACAGGGACTCACCGGGGAGCTGTTTTTT
CDR3aa: CASSPGQGLTGELFF

v_gene: TRBV28
len: 13
abundance: NA
j_gene: TRBJ2-1
d_gene: TRBD1
CDR3nt: TGTGCCAGCCGAGAGGGGGCGTACAATGAGCAGTTCTTC
CDR3aa: CASREGAYNEQFF

v_gene: TRBV5-1
len: 16
abundance: few
j_gene: TRBJ2-3
d_gene: TRBD1
CDR3nt: TGCGCCAGCAGCCCGGAGGGGACAGGGGCCACAGATACGCAGTATTTT
CDR3aa: CASSPEGTGATDTQYF

v_gene: TRBV7-8
len: 16
abundance: few
j_gene: TRBJ2-7
d_gene: TRBD2
CDR3nt: TGTGCCAGCAGCTTAGGGCGCGGGAGTGGCTCCTACGAGCAGTACTTC
CDR3aa: CASSLGRGSGSYEQYF

v_gene: TRBV18
len: 13
abundance: NA
j_gene: TRBJ1-5
d_gene: NA
CDR3nt: TGTGCCAGCTCATCACAGGGTAATCAGCCCCAGCATTTT
CDR3aa: CASSSQGNQPQHF

v_gene: TRBV19
len: 15
abundance: few
j_gene: TRBJ2-1
d_gene: TRBD2
CDR3nt: TGTGCCAGTAGTATGGTTGGGACTAGCGTCAATGAGCAGTTCTTC
CDR3aa: CASSMVGTSVNEQFF

v_gene: TRBV5-6
len: 15
abundance: NA
j_gene: TRBJ1-3
d_gene: NA
CDR3nt: TGTGCCAGCAGCTTGGACAGGATCTCTGGAAACACCATATATTTT
CDR3aa: CASSLDRISGNTIYF

v_gene: TRBV19
len: 15
abundance: NA
j_gene: TRBJ1-5
d_gene: NA
CDR3nt: TGTGCCAGTAGTAATCTAGGCAGGGAAGACCAGCCCCAGCATTTT
CDR3aa: CASSNLGREDQPQHF

v_gene: TRBV7-2
len: 14
abundance: few
j_gene: TRBJ2-2
d_gene: NA
CDR3nt: TGTGCCAGCAGCTTAACCTTGAACACCGGGGAGCTGTTTTTT
CDR3aa: CASSLTLNTGELFF

v_gene: TRBV28
len: 15
abundance: NA
j_gene: TRBJ2-3
d_gene: NA
CDR3nt: TGTGCCAGCAGTTTGCGGGGGAGGGGGACAGATACGCAGTATTTT
CDR3aa: CASSLRGRGTDTQYF

v_gene: TRBV2
len: 11
abundance: few
j_gene: TRBJ2-7
d_gene: NA
CDR3nt: TGTGCCAGCAGTCTTACCTACGAGCAGTACTTC
CDR3aa: CASSLTYEQYF

v_gene: TRBV5-4
len: 17
abundance: NA
j_gene: TRBJ2-1
d_gene: NA
CDR3nt: TGTGCCAGCAGCTCCCCTGGTAGCCTCCGCTTTTACAATGAGCAGTTCTTC
CDR3aa: CASSSPGSLRFYNEQFF

v_gene: TRBV27
len: 16
abundance: few
j_gene: TRBJ2-2
d_gene: NA
CDR3nt: TGTGCCAGCGGGATAGGGCAGGCCCTGAACACCGGGGAGCTGTTTTTT
CDR3aa: CASGIGQALNTGELFF

v_gene: TRBV27
len: 9
abundance: few
j_gene: TRBJ2-7
d_gene: NA
CDR3nt: TGTGCCATCTTCTACGAGCAGTACTTC
CDR3aa: CAIFYEQYF

v_gene: TRBV5-4
len: 15
abundance: few
j_gene: TRBJ2-3
d_gene: TRBD2
CDR3nt: TGTGCCAGCAGCTTGGAAGCGGGAGGGCGCGATACGCAGTATTTT
CDR3aa: CASSLEAGGRDTQYF

v_gene: TRBV10-3
len: 14
abundance: few
j_gene: TRBJ2-7
d_gene: TRBD1
CDR3nt: TGTGCCATCAGTCCGGGGCAGGGGGAGCGTGAGCAGTACTTC
CDR3aa: CAISPGQGEREQYF

v_gene: TRBV5-1
len: 17
abundance: few
j_gene: TRBJ2-6
d_gene: NA
CDR3nt: TGCGCCAGCAGCTACAGGTCCCTTAGTTCTGGGGCCAACGTCCTGACTTTC
CDR3aa: CASSYRSLSSGANVLTF

v_gene: TRBV7-9
len: 11
abundance: few
j_gene: TRBJ2-7
d_gene: NA
CDR3nt: TGTGCCAGCAGCTTTATCGGCGAGCAGTACTTC
CDR3aa: CASSFIGEQYF

v_gene: TRBV7-6
len: 16
abundance: NA
j_gene: TRBJ2-3
d_gene: TRBD2
CDR3nt: TGTGCCAGCAGCTTGGGGACTAGCGTTTCCACAGATACGCAGTATTTT
CDR3aa: CASSLGTSVSTDTQYF

v_gene: TRBV28
len: 10
abundance: NA
j_gene: TRBJ1-2
d_gene: NA
CDR3nt: TGTGCCAGCAGTTCGGATGGCTACACCTTC
CDR3aa: CASSSDGYTF

v_gene: TRBV19
len: 13
abundance: few
j_gene: TRBJ1-5
d_gene: NA
CDR3nt: TGTGCCAGTAGCATAAGGGGCAATCAGCCCCAGCATTTT
CDR3aa: CASSIRGNQPQHF

v_gene: TRBV19
len: 15
abundance: NA
j_gene: TRBJ2-3
d_gene: TRBD2
CDR3nt: TGTGCCAGTAGGCGACTAGCGGGAGGGCTAGGTACGCAGTATTTT
CDR3aa: CASRRLAGGLGTQYF